The 28 T cell receptor beta chains below come from one sample, sequenced in a study of Ad26.COV2.S vaccination and SARS-CoV-2 variants. The treatment denotes: around 19 received Ad26.COV2.S at low or high dose, single or two shots; roughly five received placebo; per-sample allocation not given. Sample collection was performed on day 63 after the first vaccine or placebo injection. The assay was immunoSEQ multiplex PCR, and TCRdb's table has in-frame clones only and misses some. The repertoire holds some 500,000 clones, with 89% as singletons. This specimen was peripheral blood, taken in a trial of Ad26.COV2.S vaccine versus placebo. The source of these receptors is a person aged 18-60 years who received the Ad26.COV2.S COVID-19 vaccine or a placebo.

V and J are TRBV10-3 and TRBJ1-1; 8 positions agree with TRBD1. CDR1 is ENHRY and CDR2 is SYGVKD in the germline V gene. Trimming at V came to 10 bases and at J to 5 bases, leaving 9 bases not matched to a gene. The CDR3 is 13 amino acids. The CDR3 sequence: CATVSGGRTEAFF. The CDR3 nucleotides read TGTGCCACGGTATCAGGGGGCCGGACTGAAGCTTTCTTT.

This clone was seen only once. This chain connects TRBV2 to TRBJ2-2; 9 bases map to TRBD1. Germline assignment: CDR1 SNHLY and CDR2 FYNNEI. The CDR3 runs 17 residues. The V gene end was trimmed by 3 bases and the J gene end by 4 bases; junction bases not matched to a gene: 9. DNA of the CDR3: TGTGCCAGCAGTGAGTCTGGCGACAGGGGGATCACCGGGGAGCTGTTTTTT. This sequence encodes CASSESGDRGITGELFF.

V gene TRBV3-1 (or the pseudogene TRBV3-2) combines with J gene TRBJ2-2; the D is unclear. In germline, CDR1 is LGHDT, CDR2 YNNKEL (reference sequence). The CDR3 has 16 amino acids. V was trimmed by 1 base and J by 8 bases, leaving 17 bases between them. Here the CDR3 reads CASSQAVGKKLGELFF. For the CDR3, the DNA is TGTGCCAGCAGCCAAGCGGTTGGAAAAAAGCTGGGGGAGCTGTTTTTT.

The genes are TRBV7-3 and TRBJ2-1; the D gene is possibly TRBD1 (7 bases). Between the trimmed V and J ends, which lost 4 bases and 10 bases, there was a span of 8 bases. The length of the CDR3 is 11 residues. Germline V gives CDR1 SGHTA, CDR2 FQGTGA. CDR3 loop: CASSSGGEQFF. The CDR3 DNA reads TGTGCCAGCAGCTCAGGGGGGGAGCAGTTCTTC.

V is TRBV5-1 and J is TRBJ2-7; 7 bases map to TRBD2. The CDR3 runs 14 residues. V shed 4 bases and J 0 bases; nucleotides not matched to a gene: 4. Looked up from germline, CDR1 is SGHRS and CDR2 is YFSETQ. DNA of the CDR3: TGCGCCAGCAGCACGGTAGCGGGCTCCTACGAGCAGTACGTC. This encodes CASSTVAGSYEQYV.

This sequence joins TRBV4-1 and TRBJ2-3; 8 positions agree with TRBD2. The CDR3 length is 14 residues. Germline lookup yields CDR1 MGHRA and CDR2 YSYEKL. V lost 4 bases and J lost 6; bases outside the gene matches: 6. In DNA, the CDR3 is TGCGCCAGCAGCCTAACAGGGACTAGGGATACGCAGTATTTT. This encodes CASSLTGTRDTQYF.

The gene calls are TRBV27 and TRBJ1-1; D is possibly TRBD1 (6 bases). The CDR3 contains 16 residues. Per germline, CDR1 MNHEY and CDR2 SMNVEV (reference sequence). Trimming pared 3 bases from V and 5 bases from J, leaving 19 bases between. The CDR3 DNA reads TGTGCCAGCAGTTTCCTCCGGGGGGGGCCAGGGACTGAAGCTTTCTTT. The encoded protein is CASSFLRGGPGTEAFF.

The V call is TRBV7-3, the J call TRBJ1-1, with 7 bases matching TRBD1. This CDR3 comprises 13 residues. After removal of 2 bases from V and 11 bases from J, the junction contained 8 bases not matched to a gene. Germline loops: CDR1 SGHTA, CDR2 FQGTGA. CDR3: CASSLSRGTEAFF. In DNA form, the CDR3 reads TGTGCCAGCAGCTTATCCCGGGGGACAGAGGCTTTCTTT.

About this clone itself: This sample also contains other DNA sequences that code for the same CDR3. The V gene is TRBV18, the J gene TRBJ2-3; D remains unclear. The ends were cut back, 6 bases at V and 1 base at J, with 8 bases in the middle. CDR3 length: 13 residues. CDR1 and CDR2 (germline): KGHSH, LQKENI. The CDR3 here is CASSLAGTDTQYF. CDR3 DNA sequence: TGTGCCAGCTCTCTTGCCGGCACAGATACGCAGTATTTT.

The chain recombines TRBV2 with TRBJ2-6; 9 bases map to TRBD1. The V gene end was trimmed by 10 bases and the J gene end by 4 bases; junction bases not matched to a gene: 14. This CDR3 spans 17 amino acids. The V gene's germline CDR1 is SNHLY and CDR2 FYNNEI. This chain's CDR3 is CAISMGQGLGGANVLTF. CDR3 DNA sequence: TGTGCCATCTCGATGGGACAGGGATTAGGAGGGGCCAACGTCCTGACTTTC.

The genes are TRBV18 and TRBJ1-2; D not resolved. The ends were cut back, 3 bases at V and 1 base at J, with 15 bases in the middle. Germline lookup yields CDR1 KGHSH and CDR2 LQKENI. The CDR3 runs 16 residues. The CDR3 DNA reads as TGTGCCAGCTCACCTCAACGTGACGGGCTTAACTATGGCTACACCTTC. Its protein is CASSPQRDGLNYGYTF.

The J gene is TRBJ1-6, the V gene TRBV7-9; D might be TRBD1 (5 bases). Trimming removed 3 bases at V and 3 bases at J, with 21 bases between. This CDR3 has 19 amino acids. Germline loops: CDR1 SEHNR, CDR2 FQNEAQ (reference sequence). CDR3 residues: CASSFPRALRGIYNSPLHF. The CDR3 nucleotides read TGTGCCAGCAGCTTCCCCCGGGCCCTAAGGGGCATCTATAATTCACCCCTCCACTTT.

The chain uses TRBV27 and TRBJ1-6, with 7 bases matching TRBD1. The CDR3 has 20 residues. Germline assignment: CDR1 MNHEY and CDR2 SMNVEV (reference sequence). The V segment lost 0 bases and the J segment 7 bases; nucleotides outside the gene matches: 18. CDR3 protein: CASSLSPVLDRALGNSPLHF. The CDR3 DNA reads TGTGCCAGCAGTTTATCCCCCGTACTTGACAGGGCACTCGGGAATTCACCCCTCCACTTT.

The chain employs TRBV2 and TRBJ1-4, with 10 bases matching TRBD1. The germline CDR1 and CDR2 sequences are SNHLY and FYNNEI. V was pared by 6 bases and J by 8 bases, with 6 bases of the junction left unmatched. CDR3 length: 14 amino acids. CDR3 nucleotide sequence: TGTGCCAGCAGATGGGACAGGGGTTTCGAAAAACTGTTTTTT. Its protein is CASRWDRGFEKLFF.

V is TRBV20-1 and J is TRBJ2-1, with D tentatively TRBD2 (5 bases). The germline gives CDR1 DFQATT, CDR2 SNEGSKA (reference sequence). The V end lost 4 bases, the J end lost 12 bases, and 10 bases lay between the germline ends. CDR3 length: 10 residues. The CDR3 loop reads CSATILGQFF. The CDR3 DNA reads as TGCAGTGCTACGATACTAGGGCAGTTCTTC.

V is TRBV9 and J is TRBJ2-1; D is ambiguous. In germline, CDR1 is SGDLS, CDR2 YYNGEE. CDR3 length: 17 residues. Trimming took off 4 bases at V and 0 bases at J, with 17 bases between the two ends. The CDR3 loop reads CASSTPVFISSYNEQFF. The CDR3 bases are TGTGCCAGCAGCACGCCTGTTTTCATCAGCTCCTACAATGAGCAGTTCTTC.

J is TRBJ2-5 and V is TRBV4-3; D may be TRBD1 or TRBD2 (5 bases each). Deletions cut 0 bases from V and 5 bases from J, with 10 bases between. The germline V gene encodes CDR1 LGHNA and CDR2 YSLEER. This CDR3 is built from 14 residues. CDR3: CASSQELGTETQYF. DNA of the CDR3: TGCGCCAGCAGCCAAGAGTTGGGGACGGAGACCCAGTACTTC.

This clone was observed a single time. V usage is TRBV9 and J usage is TRBJ2-3; D is unresolved. V was cut by 3 bases and J by 2 bases, with 7 bases left in between. Germline V lookup: CDR1 SGDLS, CDR2 YYNGEE. CDR3 length equals 13 residues. CDR3 sequence reads: CASSGSFTDTQYF. The CDR3 DNA follows: TGTGCCAGCAGCGGGAGCTTCACAGATACGCAGTATTTT.

The chain employs TRBV27 and TRBJ1-6; D not certain. Germline assignment: CDR1 MNHEY and CDR2 SMNVEV (reference sequence). The CDR3 length is 14 residues. The ends were cut back, 3 bases at V and 9 bases at J, with 12 bases in the middle. As DNA, the CDR3 is TGTGCCAGCAGTTTCCACCTTAGCGGTTCACCCCTCCACTTT. Translation: CASSFHLSGSPLHF.

The chain recombines TRBV5-6 with TRBJ2-5, with 7 positions matching TRBD2. Trimming cost V 1 base and J 0 bases; bases outside gene matches: 12. The CDR3 sequence is 18 residues long. From germline, CDR1 is SGHDT and CDR2 YYEEEE. In DNA, the CDR3 is TGTGCCAGCAGCTTGAGGGGTGGTCGGGGACTAAACCAAGAGACCCAGTACTTC. Its protein is CASSLRGGRGLNQETQYF.

J is TRBJ1-6 and V is TRBV5-5; D perhaps matches TRBD1 (5 bases). This CDR3 region has 18 residues. Germline V gene data show CDR1 as SGHKS and CDR2 as YYEKEE (reference sequence). V dropped 5 bases and J dropped 0 bases, with 18 bases sitting between them. CDR3 residues: CASSPREEGSSYNSPLHF. DNA of the CDR3: TGTGCCAGCAGTCCCCGGGAGGAGGGGAGCTCCTATAATTCACCCCTCCACTTT.

This chain joins TRBV2 and TRBJ2-1; the D gene is possibly TRBD2 (5 bases). The CDR3 has 12 residues. The germline V and J ends were trimmed by 6 bases and 10 bases, with 13 bases remaining between them. CDR1 is SNHLY and CDR2 is FYNNEI in the germline V gene. Here the CDR3 DNA reads TGTGCCAGCAGGGACCGGTGGAGGGAGCAGTTCTTC. Residues: CASRDRWREQFF.

The V gene is TRBV2, the J gene TRBJ2-1, with 7 bases matching TRBD1. The CDR3 extends over 13 amino acids. Germline CDR1 SNHLY, CDR2 FYNNEI. V lost 5 bases to trimming and J lost 9 bases; unmatched junction nucleotides: 7. The CDR3 DNA reads as TGTGCCAGCAGTCCCGGGACAGTACGTGAGCAGTTCTTC. Its translation is CASSPGTVREQFF.

The V call is TRBV19, the J call TRBJ1-2; D unclear. The ends were cut back, 5 bases at V and 5 bases at J, with 9 bases in the middle. The CDR3 covers 12 residues. Germline V gene lookup returns CDR1 LNHDA and CDR2 SQIVND (reference sequence). CDR3 in DNA: TGTGCCAGTAGTGAGGTGGGGTATGGCTACACCTTC. Protein: CASSEVGYGYTF.

The V and J genes are TRBV5-1 and TRBJ1-2; a possible D gene is TRBD1 (6 bases). V was cut by 1 base and J by 2 bases, with 9 bases left in between. The germline V gene has CDR1 SGHRS and CDR2 YFSETQ. CDR3 length: 14 residues. The CDR3 DNA reads TGCGCCAGCAGCTTGCGGACAGCAAACTATGGCTACACCTTC. This translates into CASSLRTANYGYTF.

The chain combines TRBV19 with TRBJ2-1, with D unresolved. The V gene's germline CDR1 is LNHDA and CDR2 SQIVND (reference sequence). The CDR3 runs 17 residues. Trimming removed 4 bases at V and 0 bases at J, with 16 bases between. CDR3 loop: CASSTDFYPSSYNEQFF. CDR3 nucleotide sequence: TGTGCCAGTAGTACAGACTTTTACCCGAGCTCCTACAATGAGCAGTTCTTC.

This clone was found a few times. The J gene is TRBJ2-1, the V gene TRBV11-3; 14 nucleotides match TRBD2. V lost 3 bases, J lost 8 bases, and 6 bases stayed unmatched. This CDR3 has 16 amino acids. CDR1 and CDR2 from the germline V gene are SGHNT and YENEEA. CDR3 in DNA: TGTGCCAGCAGCTTCCCCGGGACTAGCGGGGGCTATGAGCAGTTCTTC. It is translated as CASSFPGTSGGYEQFF.

CDR3 in amino acids: CASSPSGGEINEKLFF. The CDR3 DNA is TGTGCCAGCAGTCCAAGTGGGGGTGAGATTAATGAAAAACTGTTTTTT. V and J are TRBV27 and TRBJ1-4, with TRBD1 as a possible D gene (5 bases). Trimming removed 5 bases from V and 4 bases from J, with 17 bases in between. There are 16 residues in the CDR3. The germline V gene has CDR1 MNHEY and CDR2 SMNVEV (reference sequence).